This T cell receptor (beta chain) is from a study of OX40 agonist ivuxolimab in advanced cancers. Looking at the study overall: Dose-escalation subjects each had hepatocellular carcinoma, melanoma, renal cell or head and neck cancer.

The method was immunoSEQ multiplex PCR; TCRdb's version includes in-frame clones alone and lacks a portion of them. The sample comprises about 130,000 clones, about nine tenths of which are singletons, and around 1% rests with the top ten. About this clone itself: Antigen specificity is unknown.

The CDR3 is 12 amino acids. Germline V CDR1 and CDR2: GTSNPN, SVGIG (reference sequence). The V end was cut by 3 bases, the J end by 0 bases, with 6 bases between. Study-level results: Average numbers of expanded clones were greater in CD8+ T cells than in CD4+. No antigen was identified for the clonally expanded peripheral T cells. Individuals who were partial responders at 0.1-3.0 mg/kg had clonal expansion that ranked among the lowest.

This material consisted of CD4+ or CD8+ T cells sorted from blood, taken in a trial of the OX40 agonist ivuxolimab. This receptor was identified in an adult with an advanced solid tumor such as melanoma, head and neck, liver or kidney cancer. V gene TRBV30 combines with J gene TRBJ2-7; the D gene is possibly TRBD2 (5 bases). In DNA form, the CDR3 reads TGTGCCTGGAGCGGGGACTCCTACGAGCAGTACTTC. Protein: CAWSGDSYEQYF.